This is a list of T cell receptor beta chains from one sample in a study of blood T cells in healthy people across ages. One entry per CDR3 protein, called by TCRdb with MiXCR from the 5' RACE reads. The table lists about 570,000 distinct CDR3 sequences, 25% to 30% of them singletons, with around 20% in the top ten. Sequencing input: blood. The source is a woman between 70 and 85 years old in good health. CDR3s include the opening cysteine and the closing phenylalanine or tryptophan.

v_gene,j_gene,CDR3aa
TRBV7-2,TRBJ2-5,CASSLGSGGLQETQYF
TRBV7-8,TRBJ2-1,CASSLVEAGPNEQFF
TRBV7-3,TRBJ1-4,CALKGLPQKLFF
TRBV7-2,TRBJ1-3,CASSPSGFPGNTIYF
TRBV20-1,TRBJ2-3,CSARSPAGTSPDTQYF
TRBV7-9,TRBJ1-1,CASSFPPGATEAFF
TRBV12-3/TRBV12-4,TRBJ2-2,CASSLEWTASLDRLFF
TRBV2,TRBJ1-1,CASSIHSPGGGTEAFF
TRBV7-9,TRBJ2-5,CASSPNWGSQETQYF
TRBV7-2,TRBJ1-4,CASSLGYGQPTNEKLFF
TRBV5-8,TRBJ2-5,CASSSRTSETQYF
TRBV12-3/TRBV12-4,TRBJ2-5,CASREGQARSETQYF
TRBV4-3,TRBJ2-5,CASSQQEGETQHF
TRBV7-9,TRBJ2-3,CASSFRPLSTDTQYF
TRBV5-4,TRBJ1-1,CASSLAAGSWGLEAFF
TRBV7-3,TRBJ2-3,CASSFKAADTQYF
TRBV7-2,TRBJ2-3,CASSPRPLSTDTQYF
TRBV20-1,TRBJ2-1,CSARESGGFMYEQFF
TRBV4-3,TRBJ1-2,CASSQDLAGTRNYGYTF
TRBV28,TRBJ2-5,CASSLPGQGEYF
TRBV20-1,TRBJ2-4,CSATRTSGGPLAKNIQYF
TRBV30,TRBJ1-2,CAWSTGSLYGYTF
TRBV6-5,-,CATSLGPPLAYEQYF
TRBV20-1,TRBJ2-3,CSAPQGTYTDTQYF
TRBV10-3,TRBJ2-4,CAISDTSIPDIQYF
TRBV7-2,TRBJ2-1,CASSPRTSNEQFF
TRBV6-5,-,CASSQGTSGEQYF
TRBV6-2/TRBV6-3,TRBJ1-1,CASSYMAEAFF
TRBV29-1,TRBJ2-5,CSVRTGLKTQYF
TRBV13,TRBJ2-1,CASSPMGSGLENEQFF
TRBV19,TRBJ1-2,CASILRGAQDYTF
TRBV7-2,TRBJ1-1,CASSPQERVNTEAFF
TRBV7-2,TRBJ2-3,CASSLTDTQYF
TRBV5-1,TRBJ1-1,CASSPGGGHNTEAFF
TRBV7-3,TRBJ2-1,CASSLIGSGGSNEQFF
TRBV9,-,CASTASPGGPEQFF
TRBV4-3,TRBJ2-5,CASSQGLTEETQYF
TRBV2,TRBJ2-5,CASGGLRETQYF
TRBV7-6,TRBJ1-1,CASRPQDSNTEAFF
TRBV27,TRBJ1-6,CASSPRQNSYNSPLHF
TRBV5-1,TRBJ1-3,CASSSGLSGNTIYF
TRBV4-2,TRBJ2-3,CASSQELSGGRNTQYF
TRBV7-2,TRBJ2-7,CASSFSGIGEQYF
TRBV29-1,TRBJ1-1,CSVNRDIYLEAFF
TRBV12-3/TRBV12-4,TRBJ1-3,CASSWTGGIGNTIYF
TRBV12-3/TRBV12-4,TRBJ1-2,CASSFYNYGYTF
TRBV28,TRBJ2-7,CASSSQTGGNYEQYF
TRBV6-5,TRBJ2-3,CASSYSILSGGPTDTQYF
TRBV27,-,CASSFRAGTGGFYEQYF
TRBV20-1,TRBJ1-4,CSARSPLTNEKLFF
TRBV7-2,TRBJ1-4,CASSFSWEASRGKLFF
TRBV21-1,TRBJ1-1,CASSKEFGDRVMNTEAFF
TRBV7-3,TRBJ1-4,CASSPGSGTEGEKLFF
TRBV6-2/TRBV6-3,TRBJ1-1,CASSYRTVNTEAFF
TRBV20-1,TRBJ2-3,CSARDTGTDTQYF